This entry features one T cell receptor beta chain sequence. Antigen specificity is unknown. The CDR3 covers 17 residues. CDR1 is PRHDT and CDR2 is FYEKMQ in the germline V gene (reference sequence). The ends lost 0 bases at V and 0 bases at J; junction bases unmatched: 6. This table comes from immunoSEQ multiplex PCR, and its TCRdb copy is limited to in-frame clones, with some not included. Of some 170,000 clones listed, roughly nine tenths were seen once; the top ten hold about 4.4%. The record originates from a study of lymphopenia after photon versus proton radiotherapy. Findings and caveats of the study: Post-nadir diversity loss with photons came from oligoclonal expansion, particularly CD8+ Temra cells.

V gene TRBV13 combines with J gene TRBJ2-3, with 7 bases aligning to TRBD1. This sample comprised peripheral blood, obtained from a patient treated with photon-based radiotherapy. This clonotype was obtained from a man in his fifties with gastric cancer. CDR3 amino acids: CASSLGLGTASTDTQYF. Written as DNA, the CDR3 is TGTGCCAGCAGCTTAGGGCTCGGGACAGCTAGCACAGATACGCAGTATTTT.